Listed below are T cell receptor beta chains from one sample, sequenced in a study of vaccination and CD4 T cells after COVID-19. TCRdb passed the PCR reads through MiXCR, listing each CDR3 protein once. The table has some 15,000 distinct CDR3 sequences, more than 40% seen once. These TCRs' antigens remain unknown. The sequencing sample was made of CD4+ T cells from blood, cultured in vitro. The receptor source for this set is a human donor who had recovered from COVID-19. Both conserved end residues are trimmed from each CDR3. A D gene is named only where the DNA matches it firmly. Where a row states a size, it is once, few, many or the class of an expanded clone; other rows omit it.

TRBV2	TRBJ2-3	TRBD2	.	ASSGGLAATDTQY
TRBV19	TRBJ2-6	TRBD2	.	ASSISVGGSSGANVLT
TRBV10-3	TRBJ1-1	.	few	ASSSARAPQAF
TRBV28	TRBJ2-3	.	.	ASRGGTEDTQY
TRBV6-2/TRBV6-3	TRBJ2-5	.	.	ASSMHVEQETQY
TRBV7-7	TRBJ2-1	TRBD2	.	ASSPAAAGGYNEQF
TRBV28	TRBJ1-3	.	once	ASSPPGVYSGNTIY
TRBV15	TRBJ2-7	.	few	ATSRGSSYEQY
TRBV20-1	TRBJ1-5	TRBD1	few	SASDRGEDQPQH
TRBV20-1	TRBJ2-7	.	few	SARDVSKPYEQY
TRBV6-1	TRBJ2-3	.	few	ATAPRGADTQY
TRBV7-2	TRBJ2-4	.	.	ASSPNVGANIQY
TRBV30	TRBJ1-1	.	.	AWRFTWQVNTEAF
TRBV24-1	TRBJ2-1	.	.	ATMESGTKTYNEQF
TRBV28	TRBJ2-3	.	.	ASTHFPPTDTQY
TRBV2	TRBJ1-6	TRBD1	.	ASSPEPLWTGANSPLH
TRBV6-5	TRBJ2-7	.	.	ASSYPPYGGGSEQY
TRBV11-3	TRBJ1-2	TRBD1	.	ASSSGGGEWRGYT
TRBV7-9	TRBJ2-7	.	few	ASRSGYRSEQY
TRBV20-1	TRBJ1-2	.	few	SARDPEPGLFT
TRBV7-2	TRBJ2-1	.	.	ASSLGPVGNEQF
TRBV30	TRBJ2-1	TRBD2	.	AWSGGLAGVDEQF
TRBV19	TRBJ1-1	.	.	ASSIAQGGEAF
TRBV7-2	TRBJ2-1	.	.	ASSFFREEQF
TRBV7-8	TRBJ1-2	TRBD1	few	ASSLGTGGWGYT
TRBV6-4	TRBJ2-5	.	few	ASSVITGETQY
TRBV6-5	TRBJ1-2	.	.	ASSYSPSNYGYT
TRBV6-1	TRBJ1-6	TRBD1	medium-sized	ASSESIGQGNSPLH
TRBV12-3/TRBV12-4	TRBJ1-1	.	few	ASSLVTGEAF
TRBV20-1	TRBJ2-7	.	.	SARGSGEYEQY
TRBV12-3/TRBV12-4	TRBJ2-7	TRBD2	.	ASSLALGLAGISYEQY
TRBV20-1	TRBJ2-7	TRBD2	.	SAKSLAGDSYEQY
TRBV6-4	TRBJ2-3	TRBD2	few	ASSDVAGGTDTQY
TRBV6-1	TRBJ2-7	.	few	ASTGTGFPYEQY
TRBV10-3	TRBJ1-3	.	.	AIRGTSGNTIY
TRBV6-5	TRBJ2-7	.	.	ASSSLQGSYEQY
TRBV6-2/TRBV6-3	TRBJ1-5	.	few	ASRAGGASHQPQH
TRBV15	TRBJ2-7	.	.	ATSRQMSPGQNEQY
TRBV12-3/TRBV12-4	TRBJ2-3	.	.	ASSPDYSTDTQY
TRBV7-2	TRBJ2-5	TRBD2	.	ASSSGLAGGWQETQY
TRBV20-1	TRBJ1-5	TRBD1	.	SARLGTGLNQPQH
TRBV29-1	TRBJ1-1	.	once	SVGGVMNTEAF
TRBV19	TRBJ1-5	TRBD1	.	ASSTTGTGQPQH
TRBV12-3/TRBV12-4	TRBJ1-1	.	.	ASSLSAGAYRSAF
TRBV20-1	TRBJ2-3	.	.	SARPLRGREPTSTDTQY
TRBV10-3	TRBJ1-1	.	.	AISAGGVRGTEAF
TRBV20-1	TRBJ1-3	TRBD1	few	SAVTGTGFGNTIY
TRBV6-1	TRBJ1-2	.	few	ASSGNSYGYT
TRBV4-3	TRBJ2-2	.	.	ASSHQMIDGVGTGELF
TRBV6-4	TRBJ2-1	.	few	ASSASESNEQF
TRBV12-3/TRBV12-4	TRBJ2-7	.	once	ASSLAIAEQY
TRBV30	TRBJ2-5	.	.	AWSALDRIQETQY
TRBV6-1	TRBJ2-7	TRBD2	.	ASSDPSSGSSYEQY
TRBV25-1	TRBJ2-3	.	.	ASSLDTDTQY